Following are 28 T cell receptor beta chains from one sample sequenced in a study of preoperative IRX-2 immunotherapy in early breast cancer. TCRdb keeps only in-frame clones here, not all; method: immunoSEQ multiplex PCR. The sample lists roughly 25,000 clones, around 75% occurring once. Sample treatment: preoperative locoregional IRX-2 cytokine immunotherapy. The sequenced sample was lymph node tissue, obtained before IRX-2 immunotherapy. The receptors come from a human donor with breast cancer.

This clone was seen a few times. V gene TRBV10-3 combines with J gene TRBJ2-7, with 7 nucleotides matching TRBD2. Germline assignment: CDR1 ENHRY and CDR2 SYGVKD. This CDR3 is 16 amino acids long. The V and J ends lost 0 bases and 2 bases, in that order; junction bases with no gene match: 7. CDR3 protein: CAISESMGEGPYEQYF. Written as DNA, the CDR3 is TGTGCCATCAGTGAGTCTATGGGGGAGGGCCCCTACGAGCAGTACTTC.

The CDR3 DNA sequence: TGTGCCATCCCCTCAACTAGCGGGGGGGCAGATACGCAGTATTTT. It is translated as CAIPSTSGGADTQYF. The V and J genes are TRBV12-2 and TRBJ2-3; the D call TRBD2 from the table was never checked on the DNA. TRBV12-2 corresponds to a pseudogene. CDR3 length: 15 residues.

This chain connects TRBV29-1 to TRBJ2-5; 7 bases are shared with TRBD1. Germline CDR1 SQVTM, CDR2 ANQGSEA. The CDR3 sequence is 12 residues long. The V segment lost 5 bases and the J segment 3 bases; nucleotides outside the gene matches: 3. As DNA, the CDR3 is TGCAGCGTTCGAACAGGGGAAGAGACCCAGTACTTC. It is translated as CSVRTGEETQYF.

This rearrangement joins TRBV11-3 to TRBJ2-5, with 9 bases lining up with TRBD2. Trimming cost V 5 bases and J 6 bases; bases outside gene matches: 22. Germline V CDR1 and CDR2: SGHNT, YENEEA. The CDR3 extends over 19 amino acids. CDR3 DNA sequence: TGTGCCAGCAGCCGACTTGAATTCCGATTAGCGGGGGCCGGGAAGACCCAGTACTTC. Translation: CASSRLEFRLAGAGKTQYF.

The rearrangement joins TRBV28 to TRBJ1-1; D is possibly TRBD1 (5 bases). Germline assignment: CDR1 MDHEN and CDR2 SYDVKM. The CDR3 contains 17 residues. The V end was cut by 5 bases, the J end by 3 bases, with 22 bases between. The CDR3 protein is CASSQLLRTGPHTEAFF. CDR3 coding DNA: TGTGCCAGCAGTCAACTTTTACGTACAGGCCCTCACACTGAAGCTTTCTTT.

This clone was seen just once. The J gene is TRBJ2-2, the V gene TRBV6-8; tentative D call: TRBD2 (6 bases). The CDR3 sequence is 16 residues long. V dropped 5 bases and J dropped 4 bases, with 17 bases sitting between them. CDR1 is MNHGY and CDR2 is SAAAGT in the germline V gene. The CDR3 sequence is CASSPPGLKATGELFF. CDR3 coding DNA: TGTGCCAGCAGTCCCCCGGGACTTAAGGCCACCGGGGAGCTGTTTTTT.

As DNA, the CDR3 is TGTGCCAGCAGACCAACAGGGGGCCTGGACGAGCAGTACTTC. Translation gives CASRPTGGLDEQYF. This sequence joins TRBV11-3 and TRBJ2-7; TRBD1 matches at 9 bases. This CDR3 comprises 14 residues. CDR1 SGHNT and CDR2 YENEEA come from the germline V gene. J was trimmed by 5 bases and V by 6 bases; bases with no gene match: 8.

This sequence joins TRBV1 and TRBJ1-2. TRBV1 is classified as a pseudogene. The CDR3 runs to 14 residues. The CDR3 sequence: CASSQVLRNYGYTF. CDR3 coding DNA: TGCGCCAGCAGCCAAGTTCTACGGAACTATGGCTACACCTTC.

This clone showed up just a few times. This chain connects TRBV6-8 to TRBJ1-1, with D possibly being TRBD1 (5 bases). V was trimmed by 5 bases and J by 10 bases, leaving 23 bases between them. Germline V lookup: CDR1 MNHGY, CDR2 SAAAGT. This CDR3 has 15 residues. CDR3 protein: CASSPYRDRQRRAFF. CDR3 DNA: TGTGCCAGCAGTCCTTATAGGGACCGACAGCGGCGAGCTTTCTTT.

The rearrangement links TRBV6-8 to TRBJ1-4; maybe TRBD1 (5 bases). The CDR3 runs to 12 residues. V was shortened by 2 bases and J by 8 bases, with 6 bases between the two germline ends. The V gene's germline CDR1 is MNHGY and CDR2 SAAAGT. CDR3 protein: CASSYRQEKLFF. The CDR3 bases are TGTGCCAGCAGTTACCGACAGGAAAAACTGTTTTTT.

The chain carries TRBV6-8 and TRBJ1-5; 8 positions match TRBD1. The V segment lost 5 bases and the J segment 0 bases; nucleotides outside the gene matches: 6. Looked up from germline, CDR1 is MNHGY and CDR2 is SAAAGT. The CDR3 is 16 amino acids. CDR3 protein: CASSRGQGSSNQPQHF. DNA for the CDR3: TGTGCCAGCAGTCGAGGACAGGGAAGTAGCAATCAGCCCCAGCATTTT.

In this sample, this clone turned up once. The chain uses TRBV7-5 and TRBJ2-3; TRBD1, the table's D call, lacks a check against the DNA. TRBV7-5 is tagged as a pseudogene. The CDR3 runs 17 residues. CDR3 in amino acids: CASSGQKDTYSTDTQYF. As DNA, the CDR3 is TGTGCCAGCAGCGGTCAAAAGGACACCTATAGCACAGATACGCAGTATTTT.

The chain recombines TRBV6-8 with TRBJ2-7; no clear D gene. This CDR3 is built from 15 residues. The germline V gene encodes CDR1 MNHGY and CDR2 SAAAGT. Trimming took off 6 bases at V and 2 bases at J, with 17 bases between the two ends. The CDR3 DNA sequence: TGTGCCAGCAGGTGGGAAGCTGTTCCCACCTACGAGCAGTACTTC. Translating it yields CASRWEAVPTYEQYF.

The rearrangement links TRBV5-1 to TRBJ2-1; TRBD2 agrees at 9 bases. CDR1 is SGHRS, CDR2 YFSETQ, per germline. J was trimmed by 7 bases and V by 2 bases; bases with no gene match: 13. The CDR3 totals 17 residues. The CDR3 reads CASSLGLARIELNEQFF. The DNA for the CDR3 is TGCGCCAGCAGCTTAGGACTAGCGCGGATTGAATTGAATGAGCAGTTCTTC.

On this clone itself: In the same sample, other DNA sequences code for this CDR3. CDR3 region: CASSPTGYGYTF. The CDR3 DNA follows: TGTGCCAGCAGCCCCACAGGGTATGGCTACACCTTC. The rearrangement joins TRBV28 to TRBJ1-2, with D possibly TRBD1 on 6 matching bases. The CDR3 totals 12 residues. Per the germline V gene, CDR1 is MDHEN and CDR2 is SYDVKM. Trimming removed 6 bases from V and 5 bases from J, with 10 bases in between.

CDR3 nucleotide sequence: TGTGCAAGTCGCAGTCAGGGCCGGTTAGGTAATGAAAAACTGTTTTTT. As protein: CASRSQGRLGNEKLFF. The chain joins TRBV12-2 to TRBJ1-4; TRBD1 was called by the table and not checked on the DNA. TRBV12-2 is tagged as a pseudogene. This CDR3 is built from 16 residues.

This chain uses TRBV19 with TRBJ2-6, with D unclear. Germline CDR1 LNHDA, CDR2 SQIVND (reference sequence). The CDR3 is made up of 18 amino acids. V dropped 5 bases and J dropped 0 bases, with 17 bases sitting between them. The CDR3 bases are TGTGCCAGTAGTCCAAAAGCCAATTTTATCTCTGGGGCCAACGTCCTGACTTTC. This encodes CASSPKANFISGANVLTF.

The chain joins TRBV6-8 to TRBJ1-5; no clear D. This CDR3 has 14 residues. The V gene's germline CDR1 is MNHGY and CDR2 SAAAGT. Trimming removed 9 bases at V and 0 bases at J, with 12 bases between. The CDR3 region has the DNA TGTGCCAGTACCAGTGCGGGTAGCAATCAGCCCCAGCATTTT. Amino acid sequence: CASTSAGSNQPQHF.

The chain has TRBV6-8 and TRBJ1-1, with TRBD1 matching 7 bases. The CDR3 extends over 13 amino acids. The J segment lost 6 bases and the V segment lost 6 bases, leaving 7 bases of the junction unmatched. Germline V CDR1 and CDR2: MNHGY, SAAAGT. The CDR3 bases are TGTGCCAGCAGGGCAGGGGGAGCTGCTGAAGCTTTCTTT. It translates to CASRAGGAAEAFF.

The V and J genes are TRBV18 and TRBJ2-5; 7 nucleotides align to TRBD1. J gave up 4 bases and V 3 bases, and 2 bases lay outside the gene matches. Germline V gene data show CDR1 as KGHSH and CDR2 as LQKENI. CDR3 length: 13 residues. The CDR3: CASSPGQVETQYF. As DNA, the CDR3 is TGTGCCAGCTCACCCGGACAGGTAGAGACCCAGTACTTC.

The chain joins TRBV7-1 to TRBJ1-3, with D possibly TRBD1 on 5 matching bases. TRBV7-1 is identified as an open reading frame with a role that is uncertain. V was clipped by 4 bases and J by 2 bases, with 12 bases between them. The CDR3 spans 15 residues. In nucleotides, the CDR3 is TGTGCCAGCAGCTTAACGACAGTACCTGGAAACACCATATATTTT. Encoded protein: CASSLTTVPGNTIYF.

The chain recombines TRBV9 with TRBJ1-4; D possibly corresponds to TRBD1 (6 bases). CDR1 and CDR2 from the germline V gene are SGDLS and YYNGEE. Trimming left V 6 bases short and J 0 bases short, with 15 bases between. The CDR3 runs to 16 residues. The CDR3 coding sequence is TGTGCCAGCACCCTGTGGGGGCCTGCAACTAATGAAAAACTGTTTTTT. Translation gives CASTLWGPATNEKLFF.

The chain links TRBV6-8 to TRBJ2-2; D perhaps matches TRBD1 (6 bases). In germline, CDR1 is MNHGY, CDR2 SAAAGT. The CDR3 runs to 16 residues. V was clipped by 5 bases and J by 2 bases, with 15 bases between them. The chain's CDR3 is CASSPGGQRNTGELFF. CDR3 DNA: TGTGCCAGCAGTCCCGGTGGACAGAGAAACACCGGGGAGCTGTTTTTT.

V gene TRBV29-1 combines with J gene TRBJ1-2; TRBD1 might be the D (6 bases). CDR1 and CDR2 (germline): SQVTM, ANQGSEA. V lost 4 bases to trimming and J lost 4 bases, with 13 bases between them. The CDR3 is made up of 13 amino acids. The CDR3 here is CSVGGGGGYGYTF. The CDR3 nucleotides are TGCAGCGTTGGAGGAGGAGGGGGCTATGGCTACACCTTC.

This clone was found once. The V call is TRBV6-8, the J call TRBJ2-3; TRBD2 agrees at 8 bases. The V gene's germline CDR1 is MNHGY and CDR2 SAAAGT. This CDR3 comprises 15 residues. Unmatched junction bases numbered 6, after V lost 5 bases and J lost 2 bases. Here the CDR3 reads CASSRGGEDTDTQYF. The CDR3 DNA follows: TGTGCCAGCAGTCGGGGGGGCGAAGACACAGATACGCAGTATTTT.

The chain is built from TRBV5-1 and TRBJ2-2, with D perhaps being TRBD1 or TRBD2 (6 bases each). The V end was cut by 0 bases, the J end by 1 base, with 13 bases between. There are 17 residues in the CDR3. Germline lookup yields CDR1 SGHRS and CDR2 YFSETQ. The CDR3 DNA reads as TGCGCCAGCAGCTTGGTAACGGGGGCCTTGAACACCGGGGAGCTGTTTTTT. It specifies CASSLVTGALNTGELFF.

In DNA, the CDR3 is TGTGCCAGTAGTATAACAGCGGGGAGGTACAATGAGCAGTTCTTC. This codes for CASSITAGRYNEQFF. This chain joins TRBV19 and TRBJ2-1, with 7 bases that match TRBD2. J lost 4 bases, V lost 2 bases, and 5 bases had no gene match. The CDR3 has 15 amino acids. In germline, CDR1 is LNHDA, CDR2 SQIVND (reference sequence).

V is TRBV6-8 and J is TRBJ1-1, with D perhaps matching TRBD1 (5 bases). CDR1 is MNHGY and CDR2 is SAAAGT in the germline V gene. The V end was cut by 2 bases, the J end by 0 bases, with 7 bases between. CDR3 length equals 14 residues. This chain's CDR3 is CASSYTGVNTEAFF. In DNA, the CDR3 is TGTGCCAGCAGTTACACGGGGGTGAACACTGAAGCTTTCTTT.